This record looks at one T cell receptor beta chain sequence and its context. Germline V gene data show CDR1 as PRHDT and CDR2 as FYEKMQ (reference sequence). V was clipped by 1 base and J by 4 bases, with 14 bases between them. CDR3 length equals 15 residues. This specimen comes from a study of blood T cell repertoires in COVID-19. The overall study: The samples span acute and convalescent COVID-19 from the United States, Italy and Spain.

Patients in Seattle were enrolled during active infection, then followed longitudinally. Profiled with immunoSEQ multiplex PCR; TCRdb holds only in-frame clones, not every one. The data show almost 200,000 clones, about 82% seen once. The receptor's source is a man in his 60s with COVID-19, enrolled during active disease. The source material was peripheral blood. The gene calls are TRBV13 and TRBJ2-7, with no clear D. In DNA form, the CDR3 reads TGTGCCAGCAGCTTAGACAGTCGGTCCCCATACGAGCAGTACTTC. The encoded protein is CASSLDSRSPYEQYF.